Listed here are 29 T cell receptor beta chains from one sample, sequenced in a study of T cells in Graves' hyperthyroidism and ophthalmopathy. Amplified TCR beta CDR3 regions came from RNA transcripts. HTBI primers were employed in a first-round RT-PCR of the TCR CDR3. TCRdb ran MiXCR on the multiplex PCR reads and lists one entry per CDR3 protein. The sample holds some 600,000 distinct CDR3 sequences, about 14% seen once. Material: blood. Receptors were obtained from a woman in her twenties or thirties with Graves' hyperthyroidism that later progressed to Graves' ophthalmopathy.

At least ten counts were recorded for this clonotype. CDR3 nucleotides: TGTGCCAGCAGTTACGAACGTGTGAACACTGAAGCTTTCTTT. Its protein is CASSYERVNTEAFF. V usage is TRBV6-2 or TRBV6-3 and J usage is TRBJ1-1, with D unresolved. The CDR3 runs to 14 residues. Deletions cut 2 bases from V and 0 bases from J, with 7 bases between. Germline V gene sequence: CDR1 MNHEY, CDR2 SVGEGT.

The chain employs TRBV28 and TRBJ2-2, with unresolved D. The CDR3 runs 14 residues. Germline CDR1 and CDR2: MDHEN and SYDVKM. Deletions cut 8 bases from V and 2 bases from J, with 12 bases between. The CDR3: CASARQPNTGELFF. The CDR3 DNA follows: TGTGCCAGCGCGCGGCAGCCTAACACCGGGGAGCTGTTTTTT.

The V call is TRBV12-3 or TRBV12-4, the J call TRBJ1-5; 9 positions agree with TRBD1. V trimming: 7 bases; J trimming: 6 bases; junction bases outside the gene matches: 10. The CDR3 loop spans 15 amino acids. CDR3 nucleotide sequence: TGTGCCAGCACCCCGGGACAGGGACGTTCTCAGCCCCAGCATTTT. Its protein is CASTPGQGRSQPQHF.

This clonotype was seen ten or more times. The V and J genes are TRBV7-2 and TRBJ1-3; D may be TRBD1 (5 bases). CDR3 length equals 15 residues. Germline CDR1 SGHTA, CDR2 FQGNSA. The V gene lost 6 bases and the J gene lost 0 bases, with 12 bases spanning the gap. The CDR3 sequence: CASSRRGDSGNTIYF. The CDR3 DNA reads as TGTGCCAGCAGTAGGCGGGGGGACTCTGGAAACACCATATATTTT.

CDR3 in amino acids: CAISEGGDYGYTF. CDR3 bases: TGTGCCATCAGTGAGGGCGGAGACTATGGCTACACCTTC. The chain combines TRBV10-3 with TRBJ1-2; D not resolved. Germline CDR1 is ENHRY and CDR2 is SYGVKD. The V and J ends lost 2 bases and 3 bases respectively, with 7 bases between them. The CDR3 loop spans 13 amino acids.

V and J are TRBV3-1 and TRBJ1-2; D is unresolved. Germline CDR1 and CDR2: LGHDT and YNNKEL (reference sequence). V shed 0 bases and J shed 8 bases, with 13 bases lying between them. CDR3 size: 14 residues. For the CDR3, the DNA is TGTGCCAGCAGCCAAGAGGGGTCTGAGGCGGGCTACACCTTC. This translates into CASSQEGSEAGYTF. Full variable domain (remainder filled in from reference TRBV3-1 and TRBJ1-2): DTAVSQTPKYLVTQMGNDKSIKCEQNLGHDTMYWYKQDSKKFLKIMFSYNNKELIINETVPNRFSPKSPDKAHLNLHINSLELGDSAVYFCASSQEGSEAGYTFGSGTRLTVV.

The sample holds many counts of this clonotype. The chain couples TRBV30 to TRBJ1-2; the D is unclear. CDR1 and CDR2 from the germline V gene are GTSNPN and SVGIG (reference sequence). The ends were cut back, 4 bases at V and 3 bases at J, with 12 bases in the middle. The CDR3 spans 13 residues. Written as DNA, the CDR3 is TGTGCCTGGAAACCGGGCAGCTACTATGGCTACACCTTC. Amino acids: CAWKPGSYYGYTF.

This clonotype was detected ten times or more. The J gene is TRBJ2-4, the V gene TRBV5-1, with D perhaps given as TRBD1 or TRBD2 (5 bases each). Germline V CDR1 and CDR2: SGHRS, YFSETQ. The V end was cut by 1 base, the J end by 2 bases, with 16 bases between. This CDR3 has 17 amino acids. CDR3 nucleotides: TGCGCCAGCAGCTTGAGTCCACTAGGGGTGTCCAAAAACATTCAGTACTTC. This codes for CASSLSPLGVSKNIQYF.

The chain carries TRBV20-1 and TRBJ1-1; unclear D gene. This CDR3 has 15 amino acids. The V gene's germline CDR1 is DFQATT and CDR2 SNEGSKA (reference sequence). V lost 0 bases and J 6 bases, leaving 17 bases between the germline ends. CDR3 coding DNA: TGCAGTGCTAGAGATTTGTTCGCGTTAAACTCTGAAGCTTTCTTT. It specifies CSARDLFALNSEAFF.

This clonotype showed up many times. This chain links TRBV7-9 with TRBJ2-1; 7 positions match TRBD2. CDR1 and CDR2 from the germline V gene are SEHNR and FQNEAQ (reference sequence). There are 14 residues in the CDR3. Trimming cost V 8 bases and J 7 bases; bases outside gene matches: 11. CDR3 amino acids: CASRGSTAVNEQFF. CDR3 DNA: TGTGCCAGCCGCGGGAGCACCGCGGTGAATGAGCAGTTCTTC.

There are many counts of this clonotype. The chain is built from TRBV27 and TRBJ1-1; unclear D gene. CDR3 size: 14 residues. Trimming shortened V by 0 bases and J by 2 bases, and 7 bases separated the two germline ends. Germline V gene data show CDR1 as MNHEY and CDR2 as SMNVEV (reference sequence). CDR3 DNA sequence: TGTGCCAGCAGTTTATCGGCGGTTAACACTGAAGCTTTCTTT. Its protein product is CASSLSAVNTEAFF.

This clonotype was picked up a small number of times. This chain connects TRBV7-9 to TRBJ2-2; D gene unclear. The CDR3 has 16 amino acids. Germline CDR1 reads SEHNR; CDR2 reads FQNEAQ (reference sequence). The V and J ends lost 1 base and 4 bases respectively, with 13 bases between them. Written as DNA, the CDR3 is TGTGCCAGCAGCTTAGGAGGCAGGATTTCCACCGGGGAGCTGTTTTTT. Its translation: CASSLGGRISTGELFF. The full variable domain, with the rest looked up from reference TRBV7-9 and TRBJ2-2, is DTGVSQNPRHKITKRGQNVTFRCDPISEHNRLYWYRQTLGQGPEFLTYFQNEAQLEKSRLLSDRFSAERPKGSFSTLEIQRTEQGDSAMYLCASSLGGRISTGELFFGEGSRLTVL.

This clonotype was detected only a few times. This chain joins TRBV7-9 and TRBJ1-5; D gene ambiguous. The CDR3 is 12 amino acids. Germline CDR1 is SEHNR and CDR2 is FQNEAQ (reference sequence). The V and J ends lost 4 bases and 7 bases respectively, with 8 bases between them. DNA for the CDR3: TGTGCCAGCAGCTCCGGATGGCAGCCCCAGCATTTT. This sequence encodes CASSSGWQPQHF.

In its sample, this clonotype was seen many times. The gene calls are TRBV27 and TRBJ2-7; 11 bases fit TRBD2. Per germline, CDR1 MNHEY and CDR2 SMNVEV (reference sequence). The length of the CDR3 is 18 residues. The trim removed 6 bases at V and 3 bases at J, leaving 16 bases unmatched. DNA of the CDR3: TGTGCCAGCAGGATAGCGGGAGGGAAATCAACGAGAAACTACGAGCAGTACTTC. Translation: CASRIAGGKSTRNYEQYF.

This clonotype came up many times. The rearrangement joins TRBV20-1 to TRBJ2-5, with D tentatively TRBD2 (5 bases). V was cut by 0 bases and J by 7 bases, with 18 bases left in between. The CDR3 spans 15 residues. Looked up from germline, CDR1 is DFQATT and CDR2 is SNEGSKA (reference sequence). The CDR3 sequence is CSARDRGLSKGTQYF. CDR3 sequence (DNA): TGCAGTGCTAGAGATCGAGGACTCTCGAAAGGGACCCAGTACTTC.

Many counts were recorded for this clonotype. This chain uses TRBV10-1 with TRBJ2-2, with a tentative D call TRBD1 (5 bases). The CDR3 is made up of 12 amino acids. Trimming took off 6 bases at V and 7 bases at J, with 9 bases between the two ends. In germline, CDR1 is WNHNN, CDR2 SYGVQD (reference sequence). The CDR3 is CASRAQDGELFF. CDR3 nucleotide sequence: TGCGCCAGCAGGGCACAGGACGGGGAGCTGTTTTTT.

This clonotype was picked up a small number of times. The chain links TRBV6-5 to TRBJ1-4; D ambiguous. Trimming took off 2 bases at V and 7 bases at J, with 17 bases between the two ends. CDR3 length: 16 amino acids. Germline V gene lookup returns CDR1 MNHEY and CDR2 SVGAGI. The CDR3 nucleotides read TGTGCCAGCAGTTACGTCGGGTCGCAAGGTAGTGAAAAACTGTTTTTT. Translating it yields CASSYVGSQGSEKLFF.

This clonotype was seen repeatedly, ten times or more. J is TRBJ2-7 and V is TRBV28; 14 nucleotides match TRBD2. The CDR3 is 18 amino acids. V shed 5 bases and J 4 bases; nucleotides not matched to a gene: 13. Germline CDR1 MDHEN, CDR2 SYDVKM. Written as DNA, the CDR3 is TGTGCCAGCAGTACTATCTCGGGACTAGCGGGAGTTTGGTACGAGCAGTACTTC. Translating gives CASSTISGLAGVWYEQYF.

This clonotype was seen at least ten times. V usage is TRBV20-1 and J usage is TRBJ2-5; D perhaps matches TRBD2 (5 bases). CDR1 and CDR2 from the germline V gene are DFQATT and SNEGSKA (reference sequence). The CDR3 is 13 residues long. Deletions cut 0 bases from V and 3 bases from J, with 8 bases between. The CDR3 reads CSARELGEETQYF. The CDR3 DNA sequence: TGCAGTGCTAGAGAGCTGGGAGAAGAGACCCAGTACTTC.

This clonotype showed up many times. The CDR3 loop reads CASSLSLLAGGRETQYF. CDR3 in DNA: TGTGCCAGCAGTTTATCCTTACTAGCGGGAGGACGGGAGACCCAGTACTTC. The chain employs TRBV27 and TRBJ2-5, with TRBD2 identical over 12 bases. V lost 0 bases to trimming and J lost 5 bases; unmatched junction nucleotides: 7. The CDR3 has 17 amino acids. Germline values: CDR1 MNHEY, CDR2 SMNVEV (reference sequence).

This clonotype was seen many times. The rearrangement uses TRBV12-3 or TRBV12-4 and TRBJ1-5; D uncertain. The length of the CDR3 is 16 residues. The ends were cut back, 2 bases at V and 2 bases at J, with 13 bases in the middle. The CDR3 DNA sequence: TGTGCCAGCAGTTTATCCTACACCTGGGGCAATCAGCCCCAGCATTTT. Encoded protein: CASSLSYTWGNQPQHF.

The table lists this clonotype with a few counts. The chain uses TRBV5-4 and TRBJ2-7, with D possibly matching TRBD1 (6 bases). Trimming left V 2 bases short and J 2 bases short, with 11 bases between. The V gene's germline CDR1 is SGHNT and CDR2 YYREEE (reference sequence). This CDR3 is built from 14 residues. CDR3 sequence (DNA): TGTGCCAGCAGCTTAGACCAGGGGACCTACGAGCAGTACTTC. The encoded protein is CASSLDQGTYEQYF. The full variable domain, rest sourced from reference TRBV5-4 and TRBJ2-7, is ETGVTQSPTHLIKTRGQQVTLRCSSQSGHNTVSWYQQALGQGPQFIFQYYREEENGRGNFPPRFSGLQFPNYSSELNVNALELDDSALYLCASSLDQGTYEQYFGPGTRLTVT.

This clonotype has just a few counts. This sequence joins TRBV5-5 and TRBJ1-5, with a tentative D call TRBD1 (5 bases). The CDR3 consists of 14 residues. Trimming cost V 0 bases and J 4 bases, with 8 bases left between them. The germline V gene encodes CDR1 SGHKS and CDR2 YYEKEE (reference sequence). The DNA of the CDR3 is TGTGCCAGCAGCTTGGTTCAGGGAAATCAGCCCCAGCATTTT. Translation: CASSLVQGNQPQHF.

This clonotype was seen repeatedly, ten times or more. The CDR3 DNA reads TGTGCCAGCAGCAGCGGACTAGCGGGCCCCTCCTACAATGAGCAGTTCTTC. Encoded protein: CASSSGLAGPSYNEQFF. The chain employs TRBV7-9 and TRBJ2-1, with 11 bases identical to TRBD2. The CDR3 loop spans 17 amino acids. Germline-derived CDR1 and CDR2 are SEHNR and FQNEAQ (reference sequence). V was clipped by 5 bases and J by 0 bases; unmatched bases: 6.

This clonotype was observed at least ten times. The chain employs TRBV14 and TRBJ2-3, with TRBD2 identical over 9 bases. Germline values: CDR1 SGHDN, CDR2 FVKESK. The ends lost 0 bases at V and 4 bases at J; junction bases unmatched: 2. This CDR3 comprises 15 residues. CDR3 nucleotides: TGTGCCAGCAGCCAAGATAGCGGGAGTGCAGATACGCAGTATTTT. As protein: CASSQDSGSADTQYF.

This clonotype was seen repeatedly, ten times or more. The chain combines TRBV19 with TRBJ1-2; D is unclear. This CDR3 region has 12 residues. Trimming took 3 bases from V and 13 from J, leaving 15 bases between them. CDR1 and CDR2 from the germline V gene are LNHDA and SQIVND (reference sequence). The chain's CDR3 is CASSIPGRTITF. The CDR3 DNA sequence: TGTGCCAGTAGTATCCCTGGTCGCACGATCACCTTC.

This clonotype was detected many times. The genes are TRBV11-1 and TRBJ2-1; no clear D. From germline, CDR1 is SGHAT and CDR2 FQDESV (reference sequence). V dropped 5 bases and J dropped 9 bases, with 11 bases sitting between them. This CDR3 has 12 amino acids. In DNA, the CDR3 is TGTGCCAGCAGCCCCTCCCCGAGTGAGCAGTTCTTC. Translated: CASSPSPSEQFF. The full variable domain, its missing parts supplied by reference TRBV11-1 and TRBJ2-1, is EAEVAQSPRYKITEKSQAVAFWCDPISGHATLYWYRQILGQGPELLVQFQDESVVDDSQLPKDRFSAERLKGVDSTLKIQPAELGDSAMYLCASSPSPSEQFFGPGTRLTVL.

With respect to this clonotype: A clone one base away is much larger, so this may be a read error. This chain connects TRBV2 to TRBJ2-2, with a tentative D call TRBD2 (6 bases). CDR1 is SNHLY, CDR2 FYNNEI, per germline. This CDR3 spans 13 amino acids. V dropped 2 bases and J dropped 6 bases, with 7 bases sitting between them. CDR3: CASSELAAGELFF. The CDR3 DNA sequence: TGTGCCAGCAGTGAATTAGCGGCCGGGGAGCTGTTTTTT.

The chain carries TRBV29-1 and TRBJ2-2; 10 bases match TRBD2. CDR3 length equals 15 residues. Germline CDR1 and CDR2: SQVTM and ANQGSEA. V shed 0 bases, J shed 4 bases, and the junction held 2 bases outside the gene matches. CDR3 DNA sequence: TGCAGCGTTGAAGAGTTAGCGGGAGGCACCGGGGAGCTGTTTTTT. Translated, it gives CSVEELAGGTGELFF.